This TCR beta chain appears in the sequencing data of a study of immune heterogeneity within non-small cell lung tumors. Across the study: It was found that the tumors were a handful of squamous cell carcinomas, under 13 non-squamous carcinomas and 1 not otherwise specified. Findings and limits, study-wide: Local T-cell clonality tracked local tumor mutational burden, showing a moderate yet significant relationship (R around 0.34). Recurrence of the same dominant CDR3 beta clonotypes was seen across tumor sites within a patient, and site-unique high-frequency clones were present alongside them.

By sample fraction, this clonotype is hyperexpanded. Antigen: not known. Bulk tumor gDNA, around 630 ng per sample, served as the TCR template. Biopsies, several per primary tumor and spaced far apart, were collected during surgery. Untreated, newly diagnosed non-small cell lung cancer patients underwent curative surgery. The donors had newly diagnosed non-small cell lung cancer and underwent surgery intended to cure it. It was with 32 V and 13 J primers that multiplex PCR amplified TCR beta CDR3. Using its own MiXCR run on the multiplex PCR reads, TCRdb lists one record per CDR3 protein. Of fewer than 11,000 distinct CDR3 sequences listed, about 30% are singletons. Germline assignment: CDR1 MNHEY and CDR2 SVGEGT. The CDR3 consists of 15 residues. The V and J ends lost 5 bases and 3 bases, in that order; junction bases with no gene match: 7.

Sequencing was performed on lung tumor tissue. This chain joins TRBV6-2 or TRBV6-3 and TRBJ2-1, with 7 nucleotides matching TRBD2. This clonotype originated in a woman aged 50 to 60 with non-small cell lung cancer. As DNA, the CDR3 is TGTGCCAGCAGTCAACCAGCGGGGAACTACAATGAGCAGTTCTTC. Translation: CASSQPAGNYNEQFF.